Below are 26 T cell receptor beta chains sequenced from a single sample in a study of somatic mutations in cytotoxic T cells in rheumatoid arthritis. Profiled with immunoSEQ multiplex PCR; TCRdb holds only in-frame clones, not every one. This table has 2,700 or so clones, roughly 80% appearing once. The material sequenced was CD8+ T cells sorted from blood. All receptors derive from a man aged 55-75 years with rheumatoid arthritis.

The chain uses TRBV19 and TRBJ1-2; D uncertain. Per the germline V gene, CDR1 is LNHDA and CDR2 is SQIVND (reference sequence). The CDR3 length is 13 residues. V dropped 2 bases and J dropped 4 bases, with 8 bases sitting between them. CDR3 in DNA: TGTGCCAGTAGTATAATACTGTCCTATGGCTACACCTTC. It translates to CASSIILSYGYTF.

This clone was observed once. This chain uses TRBV7-8 with TRBJ1-3; D perhaps matches TRBD1 (5 bases). The CDR3 sequence is 18 residues long. Per germline, CDR1 SGHVS and CDR2 FQNEAQ. V shed 2 bases and J shed 0 bases, with 17 bases lying between them. CDR3 sequence: CASSLLVGGGSSGNTIYF. The CDR3 nucleotides are TGTGCCAGCAGCTTATTAGTTGGTGGGGGGTCCTCTGGAAACACCATATATTTT.

The chain couples TRBV7-6 to TRBJ2-1; tentative D call: TRBD1 (5 bases). CDR3 length: 14 residues. Per germline, CDR1 SGHVS and CDR2 FNYEAQ. The V gene lost 5 bases and the J gene lost 8 bases, with 16 bases spanning the gap. CDR3 sequence: CASSDHGAGDEQFF. As DNA, the CDR3 is TGTGCCAGCAGCGATCATGGGGCTGGGGATGAGCAGTTCTTC.

CDR3 residues: CASSVEGQSYNEQFF. The CDR3 coding sequence is TGTGCCAGCAGCGTAGAGGGACAGTCCTACAATGAGCAGTTCTTC. This chain uses TRBV9 with TRBJ2-1; 7 nucleotides match TRBD1. The ends lost 0 bases at V and 1 base at J; junction bases unmatched: 1. The germline gives CDR1 SGDLS, CDR2 YYNGEE. The length of the CDR3 is 15 residues.

The J gene is TRBJ2-5, the V gene TRBV27, with D possibly matching TRBD1 (7 bases). Germline-derived CDR1 and CDR2 are MNHEY and SMNVEV (reference sequence). Trimming took 5 bases from V and 3 from J, leaving 28 bases between them. This CDR3 contains 19 residues. This CDR3 is CASSNPGRGTVKSKETQYF. The CDR3 DNA follows: TGTGCCAGCAGTAACCCGGGTCGGGGGACAGTTAAATCCAAAGAGACCCAGTACTTC.

The gene calls are TRBV9 and TRBJ1-4; TRBD1 agrees at 11 bases. Germline assignment: CDR1 SGDLS and CDR2 YYNGEE. CDR3 length equals 15 residues. After removal of 4 bases from V and 8 bases from J, the junction contained 7 bases not matched to a gene. The CDR3: CASSRTGGDFEKLFF. The CDR3 coding sequence is TGTGCCAGCAGCCGGACAGGGGGCGATTTCGAAAAACTGTTTTTT.

This sequence joins TRBV9 and TRBJ2-7; D perhaps matches TRBD1 (5 bases). V was trimmed by 0 bases and J by 0 bases, leaving 10 bases between them. The CDR3 runs to 15 residues. Germline V gives CDR1 SGDLS, CDR2 YYNGEE. The chain's CDR3 is CASSVGQGLSYEQYF. In DNA form, the CDR3 reads TGTGCCAGCAGCGTAGGGCAGGGCCTCTCCTACGAGCAGTACTTC. Supplemented by reference TRBV9 and TRBJ2-7, the full variable domain reads DSGVTQTPKHLITATGQRVTLRCSPRSGDLSVYWYQQSLDQGLQFLIQYYNGEERAKGNILERFSAQQFPDLHSELNLSSLELGDSALYFCASSVGQGLSYEQYFGPGTRLTVT.

In its sample, this clone was seen once. The V call is TRBV6-6, the J call TRBJ1-5, with 7 bases matching TRBD1. The CDR3 is made up of 14 amino acids. Per germline, CDR1 MNHNY and CDR2 SVGAGI (reference sequence). V shed 5 bases and J 3 bases; nucleotides not matched to a gene: 4. The CDR3 DNA sequence: TGTGCCAGCAGTGGGGACAGTCTCAATCAGCCCCAGCATTTT. This encodes CASSGDSLNQPQHF.

There are a few counts of this clone. This chain links TRBV19 with TRBJ2-2, with TRBD1 identical over 8 bases. The CDR3 is 14 amino acids. The V gene end was trimmed by 4 bases and the J gene end by 4 bases; junction bases not matched to a gene: 2. CDR1 is LNHDA, CDR2 SQIVND, per germline (reference sequence). This chain's CDR3 is CASSKTGATGELFF. The DNA of the CDR3 is TGTGCCAGTAGTAAGACAGGGGCCACCGGGGAGCTGTTTTTT.

In this sample, this clone turned up a few times. The chain combines TRBV7-2 with TRBJ2-3, with 11 bases that match TRBD2. This CDR3 contains 16 residues. After removal of 3 bases from V and 4 bases from J, the junction contained 6 bases not matched to a gene. CDR1 is SGHTA, CDR2 FQGNSA, per germline. In DNA form, the CDR3 reads TGTGCCAGCAGCTTTTTGGCTAGCGGGGGGCCAGATACGCAGTATTTT. It is translated as CASSFLASGGPDTQYF.

The chain couples TRBV5-4 to TRBJ1-2, with a possible D match to TRBD1 (6 bases). The CDR3 runs to 13 residues. Trimming took 5 bases from V and 1 from J, leaving 9 bases between them. From germline, CDR1 is SGHNT and CDR2 YYREEE (reference sequence). The CDR3 coding sequence is TGTGCCAGCAGGGACAGCATTAACTATGGCTACACCTTC. This translates into CASRDSINYGYTF. Looking up the rest from reference TRBV5-4 and TRBJ1-2 gives the full variable domain: ETGVTQSPTHLIKTRGQQVTLRCSSQSGHNTVSWYQQALGQGPQFIFQYYREEENGRGNFPPRFSGLQFPNYSSELNVNALELDDSALYLCASRDSINYGYTFGSGTRLTVV.

This rearrangement joins TRBV7-2 to TRBJ2-7; D is possibly TRBD2 (5 bases). The germline V gene has CDR1 SGHTA and CDR2 FQGNSA. The V and J ends lost 1 base and 1 base respectively, with 20 bases between them. CDR3 length: 18 amino acids. Here the CDR3 reads CASSLDAGPQRFSYEQYF. Here the CDR3 DNA reads TGTGCCAGCAGCTTAGACGCGGGCCCACAGCGTTTTTCCTACGAGCAGTACTTC.

DNA for the CDR3: TGTGCCAGCAGCCCGCTACTAGCGGGGGTTTCAGATACGCAGTATTTT. It yields the protein CASSPLLAGVSDTQYF. V usage is TRBV4-2 and J usage is TRBJ2-3, with 11 bases identical to TRBD2. The V and J ends lost 4 bases and 4 bases, in that order; junction bases with no gene match: 7. There are 16 residues in the CDR3. The germline CDR1 and CDR2 sequences are LGHNA and YNFKEQ.

CDR3 protein: CASSQSIQDSETQYF. The CDR3 region has the DNA TGTGCCAGCAGCCAGAGCATACAGGATTCGGAGACCCAGTACTTC. The chain links TRBV7-6 to TRBJ2-5; TRBD1 might be the D (5 bases). This CDR3 is 15 amino acids long. Per germline, CDR1 SGHVS and CDR2 FNYEAQ. Between the trimmed V and J ends, which lost 5 bases and 5 bases, there was a span of 18 bases.

This clone showed up just once. The chain couples TRBV9 to TRBJ2-7; D not certain. This CDR3 comprises 13 residues. V lost 3 bases to trimming and J lost 1 base, with 8 bases between them. Germline V lookup: CDR1 SGDLS, CDR2 YYNGEE. The CDR3 DNA follows: TGTGCCAGCAGCGGGGCCGCGTCCTACGAGCAGTACTTC. This codes for CASSGAASYEQYF.

The V call is TRBV29-1, the J call TRBJ1-2; 11 nucleotides line up with TRBD1. Germline lookup yields CDR1 SQVTM and CDR2 ANQGSEA. This CDR3 is built from 12 residues. With V trimmed by 7 bases and J by 7 bases, 5 bases remained unmatched. The CDR3 nucleotides read TGCAGCGGTAGGGGACAGGGGGGTGGCTACACCTTC. Its protein is CSGRGQGGGYTF.

The rearrangement joins TRBV7-8 to TRBJ1-4, with D possibly being TRBD1 (5 bases). Germline lookup yields CDR1 SGHVS and CDR2 FQNEAQ. This CDR3 has 15 amino acids. Trimming pared 1 base from V and 5 bases from J, leaving 11 bases between. CDR3 region: CASSLGGAENEKLFF. CDR3 DNA sequence: TGTGCCAGCAGCTTAGGCGGGGCTGAGAATGAAAAACTGTTTTTT.

The chain has TRBV11-2 and TRBJ2-5, with TRBD2 matching over 8 bases. From germline, CDR1 is SGHAT and CDR2 FQNNGV. V lost 4 bases to trimming and J lost 4 bases; unmatched junction nucleotides: 17. The CDR3 totals 18 residues. This CDR3 is CASSSAASGGLFRETQYF. The CDR3 DNA is TGTGCCAGCAGCTCGGCAGCCAGCGGGGGTTTATTTCGAGAGACCCAGTACTTC. The full variable domain, its missing parts supplied by reference TRBV11-2 and TRBJ2-5, is EAGVAQSPRYKIIEKRQSVAFWCNPISGHATLYWYQQILGQGPKLLIQFQNNGVVDDSQLPKDRFSAERLKGVDSTLKIQPAKLEDSAVYLCASSSAASGGLFRETQYFGPGTRLLVL.

This chain uses TRBV30 with TRBJ2-2; tentative D call: TRBD2 (5 bases). This CDR3 has 12 residues. Germline-derived CDR1 and CDR2 are GTSNPN and SVGIG (reference sequence). Trimming removed 0 bases from V and 6 bases from J, with 5 bases in between. CDR3 sequence: CAWSVGAGELFF. CDR3 bases: TGTGCCTGGAGTGTCGGGGCCGGGGAGCTGTTTTTT. The full variable domain, rest sourced from reference TRBV30 and TRBJ2-2, is SQTIHQWPATLVQPVGSPLSLECTVEGTSNPNLYWYRQAAGRGLQLLFYSVGIGQISSEVPQNLSASRPQDRQFILSSKKLLLSDSGFYLCAWSVGAGELFFGEGSRLTVL.

The rearrangement links TRBV27 to TRBJ2-3, with D perhaps matching TRBD2 (5 bases). Germline CDR1 is MNHEY and CDR2 is SMNVEV (reference sequence). The CDR3 totals 15 residues. V was shortened by 8 bases and J by 3 bases, with 18 bases between the two germline ends. CDR3 loop: CASSSRGIRTDTQYF. As DNA, the CDR3 is TGTGCCAGCTCTTCCCGGGGAATAAGGACAGATACGCAGTATTTT.

The V gene is TRBV9, the J gene TRBJ1-1; a possible D gene is TRBD1 (6 bases). The CDR3 has 15 amino acids. Trimming shortened V by 2 bases and J by 3 bases, and 14 bases separated the two germline ends. CDR1 and CDR2 from the germline V gene are SGDLS and YYNGEE. The CDR3 reads CASSVPGGADTEAFF. Here the CDR3 DNA reads TGTGCCAGCAGCGTTCCTGGGGGCGCGGACACTGAAGCTTTCTTT. The entire variable domain, with the rest obtained from reference TRBV9 and TRBJ1-1, is as follows: DSGVTQTPKHLITATGQRVTLRCSPRSGDLSVYWYQQSLDQGLQFLIQYYNGEERAKGNILERFSAQQFPDLHSELNLSSLELGDSALYFCASSVPGGADTEAFFGQGTRLTVV.

This chain joins TRBV2 and TRBJ2-3; no clear D. The germline CDR1 and CDR2 sequences are SNHLY and FYNNEI. This CDR3 comprises 13 residues. Trimming took 7 bases from V and 3 from J, leaving 11 bases between them. The DNA for the CDR3 is TGTGCCAGCAATGACCCGAGGACAGATACGCAGTATTTT. This encodes CASNDPRTDTQYF.

This clone was counted a single time. V gene TRBV7-9 combines with J gene TRBJ2-1; D possibly corresponds to TRBD2 (6 bases). The V end was cut by 3 bases, the J end by 4 bases, with 13 bases between. The CDR3 totals 15 residues. Germline V lookup: CDR1 SEHNR, CDR2 FQNEAQ (reference sequence). In nucleotides, the CDR3 is TGTGCCAGCAGCTTTCCGGCTAGCGTTTACAATGAGCAGTTCTTC. Protein: CASSFPASVYNEQFF.

The rearrangement links TRBV28 to TRBJ2-5; the match to TRBD1 covers 7 bases. CDR1 is MDHEN and CDR2 is SYDVKM in the germline V gene. The CDR3 consists of 14 residues. V shed 6 bases and J 0 bases; nucleotides not matched to a gene: 4. The CDR3: CASRGQAYQETQYF. The CDR3 DNA is TGTGCCAGCAGAGGACAGGCGTACCAAGAGACCCAGTACTTC.

The chain has TRBV5-6 and TRBJ1-4; the D is unclear. The CDR3 sequence is 14 residues long. Trimming took off 0 bases at V and 0 bases at J, with 3 bases between the two ends. Germline V lookup: CDR1 SGHDT, CDR2 YYEEEE. CDR3 bases: TGTGCCAGCAGCTTGGCTGCAACTAATGAAAAACTGTTTTTT. It yields the protein CASSLAATNEKLFF.

This sequence joins TRBV27 and TRBJ1-6, with D perhaps matching TRBD1 (6 bases). Per germline, CDR1 MNHEY and CDR2 SMNVEV (reference sequence). CDR3 length: 14 amino acids. Between the trimmed V and J ends, which lost 2 bases and 9 bases, there was a span of 11 bases. The CDR3 spells CASSLGGMSSPLHF. The CDR3 DNA is TGTGCCAGCAGTTTAGGGGGCATGAGTTCACCCCTCCACTTT.